This T cell receptor beta chain was recorded in a study of Tregs in tolerant kidney transplant recipients. Clones were read by immunoSEQ multiplex PCR, and TCRdb kept only the in-frame ones, dropping some. The table has 75,000 to 95,000 clones, more than 80% seen once; the top ten hold roughly 5%. The CDR3 is 12 amino acids. Germline lookup yields CDR1 SQVTM and CDR2 ANQGSEA. The V gene lost 6 bases and the J gene lost 1 base, with 4 bases spanning the gap. Sequenced: CD8+ T cells from blood. This chain joins TRBV29-1 and TRBJ2-6; no clear D gene. The receptor was derived from a human donor in good health. DNA for the CDR3: TGCAGCGTGCTATCTGGGGCCAACGTCCTGACTTTC. Translating it yields CSVLSGANVLTF. Looking up the rest from reference TRBV29-1 and TRBJ2-6 gives the full variable domain: SAVISQKPSRDICQRGTSLTIQCQVDSQVTMMFWYRQQPGQSLTLIATANQGSEATYESGFVIDKFPISRPNLTFSTLTVSNMSPEDSSIYLCSVLSGANVLTFGAGSRLTVL.